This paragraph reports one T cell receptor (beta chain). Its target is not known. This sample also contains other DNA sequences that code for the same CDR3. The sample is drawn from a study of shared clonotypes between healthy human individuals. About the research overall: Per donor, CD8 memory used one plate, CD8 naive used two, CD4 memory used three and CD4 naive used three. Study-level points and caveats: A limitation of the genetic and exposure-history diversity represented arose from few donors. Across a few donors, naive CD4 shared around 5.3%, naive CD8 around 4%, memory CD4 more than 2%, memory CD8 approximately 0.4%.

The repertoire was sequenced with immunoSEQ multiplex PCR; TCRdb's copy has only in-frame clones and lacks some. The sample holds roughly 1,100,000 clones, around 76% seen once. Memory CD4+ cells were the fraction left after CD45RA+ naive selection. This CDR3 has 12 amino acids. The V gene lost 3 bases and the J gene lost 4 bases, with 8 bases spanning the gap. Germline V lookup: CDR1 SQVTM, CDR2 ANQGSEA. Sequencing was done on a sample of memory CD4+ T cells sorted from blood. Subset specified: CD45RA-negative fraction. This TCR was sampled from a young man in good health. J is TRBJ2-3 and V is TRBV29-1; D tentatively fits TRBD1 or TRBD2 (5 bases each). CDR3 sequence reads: CSVDRGADTQYF. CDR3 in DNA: TGCAGCGTTGATAGAGGGGCAGATACGCAGTATTTT.